This T cell receptor (beta chain) is from a study of blood T cell repertoires in COVID-19. Measured with immunoSEQ multiplex PCR; TCRdb has only the in-frame clones, and not every one. The table has around 620,000 clones, about 90% seen once; the top ten hold around 0.3%. This clone came up once. The CDR3 contains 16 residues. Trimming pared 3 bases from V and 5 bases from J, leaving 19 bases between. The germline V gene encodes CDR1 KGHSH and CDR2 LQKENI. This TCR was sampled from a woman aged 18-29 years with acute or convalescent COVID-19. The sequencing input was peripheral blood. The chain has TRBV18 and TRBJ1-1; D gene unclear. The CDR3 region has the DNA TGTGCCAGCTCACCCCTCAGGCTCCCCTTGTGGACTGAAGCTTTCTTT. It is translated as CASSPLRLPLWTEAFF.